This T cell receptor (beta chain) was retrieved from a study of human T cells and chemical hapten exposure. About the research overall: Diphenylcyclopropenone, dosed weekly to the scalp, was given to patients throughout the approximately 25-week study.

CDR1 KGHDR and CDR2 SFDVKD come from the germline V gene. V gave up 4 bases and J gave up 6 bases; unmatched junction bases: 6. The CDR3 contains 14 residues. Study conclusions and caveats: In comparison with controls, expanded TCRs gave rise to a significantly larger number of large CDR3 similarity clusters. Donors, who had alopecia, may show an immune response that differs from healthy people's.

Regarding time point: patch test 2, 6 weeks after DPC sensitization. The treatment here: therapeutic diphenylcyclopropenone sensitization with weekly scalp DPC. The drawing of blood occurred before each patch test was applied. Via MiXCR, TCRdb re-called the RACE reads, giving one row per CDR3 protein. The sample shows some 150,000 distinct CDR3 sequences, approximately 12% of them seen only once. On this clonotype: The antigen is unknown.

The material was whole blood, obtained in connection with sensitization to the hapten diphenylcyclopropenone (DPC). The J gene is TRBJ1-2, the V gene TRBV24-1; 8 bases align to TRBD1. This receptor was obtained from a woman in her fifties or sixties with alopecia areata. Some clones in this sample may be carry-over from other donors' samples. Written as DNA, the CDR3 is TGTGCCACCAGTGAGGACAGGGATCGTAATGGCTACACCTTC. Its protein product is CATSEDRDRNGYTF.